What follows describes a single T cell receptor (beta chain). Its antigen is not known. This record comes from a study of cytomegalovirus exposure and HLA in healthy donors. Whole-study findings and limits: The authors considered a cluster of highly shared sequence variants likely to be a sequencing artifact. Productive rates of about 87% or about 30% were seen for most TCR beta V segments in an earlier analysis. In vitro experiments confirmed that three CMV-associated chains were specific for CMV antigens.

Primers included in the PCR were 60 Vbeta and 13 Jbeta primers. Here immunoSEQ multiplex PCR was the method, and the copy in TCRdb shows in-frame clones only, minus some. The data hold approximately 78,000 clones, with around 85% observed a single time. CDR3 size: 17 residues. Trimming shortened V by 2 bases and J by 8 bases, and 21 bases separated the two germline ends. Looked up from germline, CDR1 is SEHNR and CDR2 is FQNEAQ (reference sequence). V gene TRBV7-9 combines with J gene TRBJ1-4; no clear D gene. The sequence was obtained from a woman between 50 and 59 years old in good health and CMV-seronegative. The sample taken for sequencing was PBMCs. CDR3 nucleotide sequence: TGTGCCAGCAGCTTATACCAACCCAGCCGAGGGAACGAAAAACTGTTTTTT. Its protein product is CASSLYQPSRGNEKLFF.